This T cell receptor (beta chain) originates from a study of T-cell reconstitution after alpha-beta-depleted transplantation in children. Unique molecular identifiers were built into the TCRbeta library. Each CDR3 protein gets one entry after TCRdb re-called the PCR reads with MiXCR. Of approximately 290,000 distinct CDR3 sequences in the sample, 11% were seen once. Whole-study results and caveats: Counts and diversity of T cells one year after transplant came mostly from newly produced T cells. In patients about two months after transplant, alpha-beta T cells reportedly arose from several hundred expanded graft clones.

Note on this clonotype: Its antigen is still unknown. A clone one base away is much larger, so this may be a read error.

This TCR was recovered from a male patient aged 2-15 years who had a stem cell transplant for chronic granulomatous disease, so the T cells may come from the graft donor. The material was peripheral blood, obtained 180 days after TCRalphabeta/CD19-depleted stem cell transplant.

The CDR3 DNA is TGCAGCCTTGAAGACCCTTGGGGCTCCTACAATGAGCAGTTCTTC. It is translated as CSLEDPWGSYNEQFF. The rearrangement uses TRBV29-1 and TRBJ2-1; D is uncertain. This CDR3 is built from 15 residues. Germline V gene sequence: CDR1 SQVTM, CDR2 ANQGSEA.